The rows below give T cell receptor beta chains drawn from one sample of a study of shared clonotypes between healthy human individuals. Clones were read by immunoSEQ multiplex PCR, and TCRdb kept only the in-frame ones, dropping some. Among approximately 1,000,000 clones listed, roughly 80% were seen once. The specimen was memory CD4+ T cells from PBMCs. These TCRs come from a man aged 18 to 29 in good health. Some clones in this sample may be carry-over from other donors' samples. Both conserved end residues are part of each CDR3. D genes are given only for firm matches. A clone size is listed for some rows: how often the clone was seen (once, few, many), or a class if it is expanded.

. | TRBJ1-4 | TRBV18 | . | TGTGCCAGCTCACCACTCGGGGGGCGAACTAATGAAAAACTGTTTTTT | CASSPLGGRTNEKLFF
once | TRBJ2-7 | TRBV7-2 | . | TGTGCCAGCAGCTCGGGCGTCTCCTACGAGCAGTACTTC | CASSSGVSYEQYF
. | TRBJ2-7 | TRBV18 | TRBD2 | TGTGCCAGCTCACCCATTCGAAGCGGGGATTACGAGCAGTACTTC | CASSPIRSGDYEQYF
. | TRBJ1-4 | TRBV4-3 | . | TGCGCCAGCAGCCAAGAAGGGAGGGGCCGAGTTAATGAAAAACTGTTTTTT | CASSQEGRGRVNEKLFF
. | TRBJ2-7 | TRBV5-6 | TRBD2 | TGTGCCAGCAGCGTACTGTTACTAGCGGGGGCCAACGAGCAGTACTTC | CASSVLLLAGANEQYF
. | TRBJ2-5 | TRBV5-1 | . | TGCGCCAGCAGCCCTGGGACGGGAGAGACCCAGTACTTC | CASSPGTGETQYF
. | TRBJ1-2 | TRBV29-1 | . | TGCAGCGTTGAAAGTGGAGATTATGGCTACACCTTC | CSVESGDYGYTF
. | TRBJ2-7 | TRBV7-6 | TRBD2 | TGTGCCAGCAGCGTAAGCGGGAGTGCCCGCGAGCAGTACTTC | CASSVSGSAREQYF
. | TRBJ2-5 | TRBV5-1 | . | TGCGCCAGCAGCTTCGGACTACAAGAGACCCAGTACTTC | CASSFGLQETQYF
. | TRBJ2-7 | TRBV9 | . | TGTGCCAGCAGCACAACTAGTAACCTCTACGAGCAGTACTTC | CASSTTSNLYEQYF
. | TRBJ2-5 | TRBV7-9 | . | TGTGCCAGCAGTCTCTCCCCGGCACAGACCCAGTACTTC | CASSLSPAQTQYF
few | TRBJ2-4 | TRBV9 | TRBD1 | TGTGCCAGCAGCGGTCCCGGGACAGGGGGCAAAAACATTCAGTACTTC | CASSGPGTGGKNIQYF
. | TRBJ1-1 | TRBV2 | . | TGTGCCAGCAGTGAACACTCGAACACTGAAGCTTTCTTT | CASSEHSNTEAFF
. | TRBJ2-5 | TRBV5-1 | . | TGCGCCAGCAGCTTGGCCCCCTCGGGGAGAGAGACCCAGTACTTC | CASSLAPSGRETQYF
once | TRBJ2-6 | TRBV28 | . | TGTGCCAGCAGTTCCTACATGGGAACGGACGTCCTGACTTTC | CASSSYMGTDVLTF
. | TRBJ1-1 | TRBV5-1 | . | TGCGCCAGCACCCTGGGGGCGGGCACTGAAGCTTTCTTT | CASTLGAGTEAFF
. | TRBJ2-1 | TRBV19 | TRBD2 | TGTGCCAGTAGTATAGGGGCAGCGGGAAAGAATGAGCAGTTCTTC | CASSIGAAGKNEQFF
few | TRBJ2-1 | TRBV27 | . | TGTGCCAGCCGCGAGAACAGGGTCCTCTCCTACAATGAGCAGTTCTTC | CASRENRVLSYNEQFF
. | TRBJ2-7 | TRBV9 | TRBD2 | TGTGCCAGTAGCGGGAGTAACAACTACGAGCAGTACTTC | CASSGSNNYEQYF
. | TRBJ2-3 | TRBV5-1 | TRBD2 | TGCGCCAGCAGCTTTGAACTCCGTGATGGTCTAGCGGACTTCACAGATACGCAGTATTTT | CASSFELRDGLADFTDTQYF
. | TRBJ2-7 | TRBV5-1 | TRBD2 | TGCGCCAGCAGCTTCCACCTTACTAGCGGGAGGGCCGGGGAGCAGTACTTC | CASSFHLTSGRAGEQYF
. | TRBJ1-2 | TRBV4-2 | . | TGTGCCAGCAGCCAAGTGGAGACAAACTATGGCTACACCTTC | CASSQVETNYGYTF
. | TRBJ2-3 | TRBV5-4 | TRBD2 | TGTGCCAGCAGCTTGTCCCCAGCGGGGGTCACAGATACGCAGTATTTT | CASSLSPAGVTDTQYF
. | TRBJ2-6 | TRBV18 | . | TGTGCCAGCTCACCACTGGTATCTGGGGCCAACGTCCTGACTTTC | CASSPLVSGANVLTF
. | TRBJ2-2 | TRBV19 | TRBD2 | TGTGCCAGTAGTAGACGGGGGGACGCGAACACCGGGGAGCTGTTTTTT | CASSRRGDANTGELFF
. | TRBJ2-5 | TRBV2 | . | TGTGCCAGCAGTGAAATAGCTTTAGAGACCCAGTACTTC | CASSEIALETQYF
. | TRBJ2-5 | TRBV19 | . | TGTGCCAGTAGTAGGCTAGCGCAAGAGACCCAGTACTTC | CASSRLAQETQYF
. | TRBJ1-2 | TRBV2 | TRBD1 | TGTGCCAGCAGCCGGACAGGCCGGAACTATGGCTACACCTTC | CASSRTGRNYGYTF
once | TRBJ1-2 | TRBV6-1 | . | TGTGCCAGTTTGACCGACGCTAACTATGGCTACACCTTC | CASLTDANYGYTF
. | TRBJ1-1 | TRBV9 | . | TGTGCCAGCAGCCCAGGCGTTACAGGGAGAAACACTGAAGCTTTCTTT | CASSPGVTGRNTEAFF
. | TRBJ1-4 | TRBV28 | TRBD1 | TGTGCCAGCAGGGACTCGACAGGGGGCTTTGAAAAACTGTTTTTT | CASRDSTGGFEKLFF
few | TRBJ1-1 | TRBV29-1 | . | TGCAGCGTTGATCGGGGTTTGAACACTGAAGCTTTCTTT | CSVDRGLNTEAFF
. | TRBJ1-3 | TRBV30 | . | TGTGCCTGGGGGGACGGCGTTGGAAACACCATATATTTT | CAWGDGVGNTIYF
. | TRBJ2-1 | TRBV2 | TRBD2 | TGTGCCAGCAGTGGACTAGCTTCCTCAAATGAGCAGTTCTTC | CASSGLASSNEQFF